The clone carrying this TCR beta chain turned up a few times. Its antigen is undetermined. The source of the sample is a study of T-cell reconstitution after alpha-beta-depleted transplantation in children. Study-wide results and caveats: Reportedly, roughly two months post-transplant, alpha-beta T cells arose from several hundred expanded graft clones. T cells produced anew were the main source of T-cell counts and diversity one year after transplant. At day 60, the high TCRbeta diversity found in some patients originated from recipient T cells and thymic progenitors that had survived.

As it was prepared, the TCRbeta library received unique molecular identifiers. Via MiXCR, TCRdb re-called the PCR reads, giving one row per CDR3 protein. Here the sample spans 900,000 or so distinct CDR3 sequences, less than 20% being singletons. Germline V lookup: CDR1 MNHEY, CDR2 SVGAGI. CDR3 length: 14 residues. Between the trimmed V and J ends, which lost 1 base and 6 bases, there was a span of 10 bases. This clonotype was obtained from a male patient younger than 18 who had a stem cell transplant for acute lymphoblastic leukemia, so the T cells may come from the graft donor. V is TRBV6-5 and J is TRBJ1-5; possibly TRBD1 for D (5 bases). The sample was PBMCs, mostly from graft donor cells, taken 360 days after TCRalphabeta/CD19-depleted stem cell transplant. The CDR3 sequence is CASSYWQGGQPQHF. The CDR3 bases are TGTGCCAGCAGTTACTGGCAGGGAGGTCAGCCCCAGCATTTT.